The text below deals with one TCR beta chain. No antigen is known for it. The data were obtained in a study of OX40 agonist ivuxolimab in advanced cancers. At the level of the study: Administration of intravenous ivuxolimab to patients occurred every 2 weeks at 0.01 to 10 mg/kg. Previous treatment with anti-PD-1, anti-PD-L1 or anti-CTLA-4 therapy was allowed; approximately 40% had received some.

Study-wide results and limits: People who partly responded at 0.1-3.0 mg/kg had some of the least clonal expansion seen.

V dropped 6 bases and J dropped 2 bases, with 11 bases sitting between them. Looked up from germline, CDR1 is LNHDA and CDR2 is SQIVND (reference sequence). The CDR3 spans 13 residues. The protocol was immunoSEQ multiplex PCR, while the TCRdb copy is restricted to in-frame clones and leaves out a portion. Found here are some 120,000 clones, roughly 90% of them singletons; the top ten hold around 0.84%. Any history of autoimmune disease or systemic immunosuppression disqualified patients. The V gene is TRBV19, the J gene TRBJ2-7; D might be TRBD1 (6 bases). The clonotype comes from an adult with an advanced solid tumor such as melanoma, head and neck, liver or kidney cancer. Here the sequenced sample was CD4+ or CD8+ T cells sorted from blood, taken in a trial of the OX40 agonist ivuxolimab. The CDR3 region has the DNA TGTGCCAGTAGCAGACAGGCCACCTACGAGCAGTACTTC. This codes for CASSRQATYEQYF.